This TCR beta chain was documented in a study of cytomegalovirus exposure and HLA in healthy donors. Study-level results: At a 0.05 false discovery rate, a later analysis found about 17,000 TCR beta sequences to be associated with HLA alleles.

The PCR employed 60 Vbeta primers together with 13 Jbeta primers. Some clones are missing from TCRdb's copy, which holds only in-frame ones; the method was immunoSEQ multiplex PCR. The sample includes some 170,000 clones, approximately 76% of them seen just once. As to this clone: The antigen remains unidentified.

Losses at the gene ends were 0 bases for V and 6 bases for J; bases not matched to a gene: 9. This CDR3 has 15 residues. The germline V gene encodes CDR1 SQVTM and CDR2 ANQGSEA. Sequencing was done on a sample of PBMCs. The gene calls are TRBV29-1 and TRBJ2-5, with 8 bases fitting TRBD2. The TCR originated in a man aged 60 to 69 in good health and CMV-seronegative. Written as DNA, the CDR3 is TGCAGCGTTGAAGATCCCCTTAGCGGGGCAAAGACCCAGTACTTC. Residues: CSVEDPLSGAKTQYF.